Each of the 13 T cell receptor beta chains below was sequenced from the same sample in a study of blood T cell repertoires in COVID-19. The method was immunoSEQ multiplex PCR; TCRdb's version includes in-frame clones alone and lacks a portion of them. The sample holds a few hundred thousand clones, 75% to 85% seen once. The sequenced sample was PBMCs or T cells enriched from blood (not recorded which). The receptor source for this set is a man aged 40-49 years who had recovered from COVID-19.

J is TRBJ2-7 and V is TRBV5-1, with D tentatively TRBD2 (6 bases). CDR1 is SGHRS, CDR2 YFSETQ, per germline. CDR3 length: 15 amino acids. Trimming pared 6 bases from V and 0 bases from J, leaving 16 bases between. In nucleotides, the CDR3 is TGCGCCAGCAATTCCGGACTATTAGTCTCCTACGAGCAGTACTTC. Residues: CASNSGLLVSYEQYF.

The rearrangement links TRBV18 to TRBJ1-3; D not certain. Deletions cut 6 bases from V and 0 bases from J, with 12 bases between. Per germline, CDR1 KGHSH and CDR2 LQKENI. This CDR3 contains 15 residues. CDR3 sequence: CASSEAPSSGNTIYF. The DNA of the CDR3 is TGTGCCAGCTCCGAGGCCCCTAGCTCTGGAAACACCATATATTTT.

This CDR3 reads CASSVGVNTRDSPLHF. The CDR3 DNA reads as TGTGCCAGCAGCGTAGGAGTCAACACCAGGGATTCACCCCTCCACTTT. The V call is TRBV9, the J call TRBJ1-6, with a possible D match to TRBD1 (5 bases). V was clipped by 0 bases and J by 8 bases, with 15 bases between them. Germline loops: CDR1 SGDLS, CDR2 YYNGEE. This CDR3 has 16 residues.

CDR3 loop: CASSFSSRIGTGELFF. In DNA, the CDR3 is TGTGCCAGCAGCTTTAGTTCCAGGATAGGAACCGGGGAGCTGTTTTTT. The V call is TRBV5-5, the J call TRBJ2-2; no reliable D call. V dropped 2 bases and J dropped 5 bases, with 16 bases sitting between them. Germline V gene data show CDR1 as SGHKS and CDR2 as YYEKEE (reference sequence). The CDR3 sequence is 16 residues long. The entire variable domain, with the rest obtained from reference TRBV5-5 and TRBJ2-2, is as follows: DAGVTQSPTHLIKTRGQQVTLRCSPISGHKSVSWYQQVLGQGPQFIFQYYEKEERGRGNFPDRFSARQFPNYSSELNVNALLLGDSALYLCASSFSSRIGTGELFFGEGSRLTVL.

The V call is TRBV18, the J call TRBJ2-3; TRBD1 matches 8 bases. Losses at the gene ends were 5 bases for V and 7 bases for J; bases not matched to a gene: 11. This CDR3 has 15 amino acids. The germline V gene encodes CDR1 KGHSH and CDR2 LQKENI. The CDR3 here is CASSSGQGYSNTQYF. The CDR3 bases are TGTGCCAGCTCATCCGGACAGGGCTACAGCAATACGCAGTATTTT.

This clone appeared a single time. This chain links TRBV24-1 with TRBJ2-2, with 8 bases fitting TRBD2. V trimming: 3 bases; J trimming: 6 bases; junction bases outside the gene matches: 11. Germline V gene lookup returns CDR1 KGHDR and CDR2 SFDVKD. There are 17 residues in the CDR3. In DNA form, the CDR3 reads TGTGCCACCAGTGATCCGACTAGCGTGTTATCATCCGGGGAGCTGTTTTTT. Translation gives CATSDPTSVLSSGELFF.

J is TRBJ1-6 and V is TRBV6-5; D unresolved. CDR3 length: 13 residues. Deletions cut 5 bases from V and 9 bases from J, with 11 bases between. CDR1 is MNHEY, CDR2 SVGAGI, per germline. In DNA form, the CDR3 reads TGTGCCAGCAGTCCGGACCGGGGTTCACCCCTCCACTTT. This codes for CASSPDRGSPLHF.

The chain uses TRBV18 and TRBJ1-2, with D uncertain. Germline lookup yields CDR1 KGHSH and CDR2 LQKENI. The CDR3 extends over 17 amino acids. V was trimmed by 2 bases and J by 7 bases, leaving 23 bases between them. The CDR3 reads CASSPEGRRNLRSGYTF. The CDR3 nucleotides read TGTGCCAGCTCACCAGAGGGCAGGCGAAATCTCCGATCTGGCTACACCTTC.

This chain joins TRBV19 and TRBJ2-7; 14 nucleotides align to TRBD2. V was clipped by 6 bases and J by 0 bases; unmatched bases: 4. The CDR3 loop spans 16 amino acids. The germline gives CDR1 LNHDA, CDR2 SQIVND (reference sequence). CDR3 amino acids: CASSWTSGGPSYEQYF. The CDR3 DNA reads TGTGCCAGTAGCTGGACTAGCGGGGGGCCCTCCTACGAGCAGTACTTC.

The rearrangement links TRBV7-9 to TRBJ1-4; unclear D gene. Germline CDR1 SEHNR, CDR2 FQNEAQ (reference sequence). The CDR3 runs to 11 residues. The V end lost 3 bases, the J end lost 7 bases, and 3 bases lay between the germline ends. The CDR3 reads CASSLSEKLFF. CDR3 in DNA: TGTGCCAGCAGCTTGAGTGAAAAACTGTTTTTT.

The rearrangement joins TRBV5-1 to TRBJ1-2; TRBD1 aligns across 8 bases. This CDR3 has 15 residues. V shed 0 bases, J shed 6 bases, and the junction held 7 bases outside the gene matches. Germline V gene data show CDR1 as SGHRS and CDR2 as YFSETQ. CDR3 coding DNA: TGCGCCAGCAGCTTGGTGGTTACAGGGGGGCATGGCTACACCTTC. Residues: CASSLVVTGGHGYTF.

The J gene is TRBJ2-7, the V gene TRBV4-1; TRBD1 is a possible D gene (5 bases). CDR3 length: 13 amino acids. From germline, CDR1 is MGHRA and CDR2 YSYEKL. The V end was cut by 0 bases, the J end by 6 bases, with 9 bases between. DNA for the CDR3: TGCGCCAGCAGCCAAGATCCCAGGGCCGAGCAGTACTTC. It encodes CASSQDPRAEQYF.

This clone was observed a single time. V and J are TRBV5-4 and TRBJ1-3, with a tentative D call TRBD1 (5 bases). There are 18 residues in the CDR3. Germline V CDR1 and CDR2: SGHNT, YYREEE (reference sequence). The V end lost 2 bases, the J end lost 4 bases, and 22 bases lay between the germline ends. The CDR3: CASSFRKGREASGNTIYF. CDR3 in DNA: TGTGCCAGCAGCTTTAGGAAGGGGAGGGAAGCTTCGGGAAACACCATATATTTT.